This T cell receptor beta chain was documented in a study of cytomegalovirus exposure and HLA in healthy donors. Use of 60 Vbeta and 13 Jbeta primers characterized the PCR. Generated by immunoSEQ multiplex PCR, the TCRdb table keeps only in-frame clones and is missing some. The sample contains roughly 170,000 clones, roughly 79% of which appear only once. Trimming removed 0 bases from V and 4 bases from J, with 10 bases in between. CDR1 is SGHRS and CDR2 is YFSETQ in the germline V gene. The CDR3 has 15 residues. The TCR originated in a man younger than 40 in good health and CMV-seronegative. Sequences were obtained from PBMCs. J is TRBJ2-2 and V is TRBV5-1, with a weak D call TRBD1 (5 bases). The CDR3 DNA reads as TGCGCCAGCAGCTTGGACAGGACCTCCACCGGGGAGCTGTTTTTT. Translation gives CASSLDRTSTGELFF.